This T cell receptor beta chain appears in the sequencing data of a study of early T cells in non-severe SARS-CoV-2 infection. The wider study: The input, bulk RNA from unsorted whole blood, was sequenced, and chains were unpaired.

This CDR3 has 12 amino acids. Germline CDR1 is LGHDT and CDR2 is YNNKEL (reference sequence). V was trimmed by 6 bases and J by 3 bases, leaving 8 bases between them. This clonotype is categorized as medium-sized. Its antigen is still unknown. Individual cDNA molecules each received unique molecular identifiers attached to them. TCRdb reprocessed the 5' RACE reads with MiXCR, giving one entry per CDR3 protein. The sample yields fewer than 80,000 distinct CDR3 sequences, over 9% seen once. Regarding the study as a whole: Matching results from VDJdb favored anti-spike CD8 responses, leaving private and CD4 specificities undetected.

This TCR was recovered from an adult who was a healthcare worker with PCR-confirmed SARS-CoV-2 infection or an uninfected control (not recorded which). The chain couples TRBV3-1 to TRBJ1-2, with unresolved D. This specimen consisted of whole blood, obtained at baseline. The CDR3 protein is CASSKHYYGYTF. The DNA of the CDR3 is TGTGCCAGCAGTAAGCACTACTATGGCTACACCTTC.